Here is one T cell receptor beta chain with its context. Its antigen is as yet unknown. The V and J ends lost 7 bases and 2 bases respectively, with 16 bases between them. CDR1 MDHEN and CDR2 SYDVKM come from the germline V gene. The CDR3 covers 15 residues. This entry is derived from a study of OX40 agonist ivuxolimab in advanced cancers. Study conclusions and caveats: Certain nonresponders likewise exhibited a low normalized T-cell clonal expansion.

Here immunoSEQ multiplex PCR was the method, and the copy in TCRdb shows in-frame clones only, minus some. Among 90,000 to 150,000 clones listed, 75% to 90% were seen once. The source of this sequence is an adult with an advanced solid tumor such as melanoma, head and neck, liver or kidney cancer. The sample consisted of CD4+ or CD8+ T cells sorted from blood, taken in a trial of the OX40 agonist ivuxolimab. V gene TRBV28 combines with J gene TRBJ2-3; D is unclear. The CDR3, as DNA: TGTGCCAGCAACCCTCCGGGCCGGATCACAGATACGCAGTATTTT. Residues: CASNPPGRITDTQYF.